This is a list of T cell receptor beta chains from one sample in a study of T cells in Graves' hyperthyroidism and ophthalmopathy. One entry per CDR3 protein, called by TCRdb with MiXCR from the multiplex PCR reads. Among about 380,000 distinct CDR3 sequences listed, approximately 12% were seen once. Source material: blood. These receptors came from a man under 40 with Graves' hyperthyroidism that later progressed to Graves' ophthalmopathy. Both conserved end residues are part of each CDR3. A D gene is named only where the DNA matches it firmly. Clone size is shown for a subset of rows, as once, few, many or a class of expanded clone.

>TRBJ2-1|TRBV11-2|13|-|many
TGTGCCAGCAGTTCTTCCCTTGGGAATGAGCAGTTCTTC
CASSSSLGNEQFF
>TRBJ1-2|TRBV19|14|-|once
TGTGCCAGTAGTCTCGACAGCGGGCAGAACGGCTACACCTTC
CASSLDSGQNGYTF
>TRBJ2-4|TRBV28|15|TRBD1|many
TGTGCCAGCAGTAACACCGGGACAGCAAAAAACATTCAGTACTTC
CASSNTGTAKNIQYF
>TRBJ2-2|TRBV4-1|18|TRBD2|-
TGCGCCAGCAGCCGATCGGGACTAGCGGGGGGCGATACCGGGGAGCTGTTTTTT
CASSRSGLAGGDTGELFF
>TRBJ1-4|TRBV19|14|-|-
TGTGCCAGTAGTCCCCGGACACGAGGTGAAAAACTGTTTTTT
CASSPRTRGEKLFF
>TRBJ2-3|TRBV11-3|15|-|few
TGTGCCAGCAGCTTCCTGGGGGGAAACACAGATACGCAGTATTTT
CASSFLGGNTDTQYF
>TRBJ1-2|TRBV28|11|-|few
TGTGCCAGCAGTTTTGAGTATGGCTACACCTTC
CASSFEYGYTF
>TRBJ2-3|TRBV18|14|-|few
TGTGCCAGCTCACCTCCGACATTCACAGATACGCAGTATTTT
CASSPPTFTDTQYF
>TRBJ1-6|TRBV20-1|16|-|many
TGCAGTGCTAGACTGGCCCCCGGTCGCGTTAATTCACCCCTCCACTTT
CSARLAPGRVNSPLHF
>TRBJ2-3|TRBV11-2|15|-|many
TGTGCCAGCAGCTTGGAACGGTTCATGACAGATACGCAGTATTTT
CASSLERFMTDTQYF
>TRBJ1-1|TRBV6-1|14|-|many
TGTGCCAGCAGTGAAGTTCAGGGATGGACTGAAGCTTTCTTT
CASSEVQGWTEAFF
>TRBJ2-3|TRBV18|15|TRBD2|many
TGTGCCAGCTCACCACTAGCGGGGAGCACAGATACGCAGTATTTT
CASSPLAGSTDTQYF
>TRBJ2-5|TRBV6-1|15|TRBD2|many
TGTGCCAGCAGGCCACTAGCGGGGCTTCAAGAGACCCAGTACTTC
CASRPLAGLQETQYF
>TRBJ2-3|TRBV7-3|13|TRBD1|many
TGTGCCAGCAGCTTCACAGGGGGAGATACGCAGTATTTT
CASSFTGGDTQYF
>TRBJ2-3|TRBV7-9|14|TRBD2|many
TGTGCCAGCGGGACTACTCCTAGCACAGATACGCAGTATTTT
CASGTTPSTDTQYF
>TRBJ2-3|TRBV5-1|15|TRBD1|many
TGCGCCAGCAGCTTGGTAGGGGACAGTCAGAATACGCAGTATTTT
CASSLVGDSQNTQYF
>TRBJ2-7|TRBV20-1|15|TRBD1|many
TGCAGTGCTTCCTCGACGACAGGGGGCAACTACGAGCAGTACTTC
CSASSTTGGNYEQYF
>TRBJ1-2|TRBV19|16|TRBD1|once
TGTGCCAGTAGTAAACAGAGCCAGGGGGCAGGCTATGGCTACACCTTC
CASSKQSQGAGYGYTF
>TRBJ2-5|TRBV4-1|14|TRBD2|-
TGCGCCAGCAGACATAGAGCGGGGGAAAAGACCCAGTACTTC
CASRHRAGEKTQYF
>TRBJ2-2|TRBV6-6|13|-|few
TGTGCCAGCAGTTACGTCGCCACCGGGGAGCTGTTTTTT
CASSYVATGELFF
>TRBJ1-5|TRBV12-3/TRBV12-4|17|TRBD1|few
TGTGCCAGCGGATCGGGACAGGGGGTTGTTAGCAATCAGCCCCAGCATTTT
CASGSGQGVVSNQPQHF
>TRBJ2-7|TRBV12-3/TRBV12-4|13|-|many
TGTGCCAGCAGTTTCGGGACTCCTTACGAGCAGTACTTC
CASSFGTPYEQYF
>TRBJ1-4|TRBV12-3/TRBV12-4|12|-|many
TGTGCCAGCAGCCCGGACAGCGAAAAACTGTTTTTT
CASSPDSEKLFF
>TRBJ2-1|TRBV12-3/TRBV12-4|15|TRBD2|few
TGTGCCAGCACCCAATCTAGCGGGGGGAACAATGAGCAGTTCTTC
CASTQSSGGNNEQFF
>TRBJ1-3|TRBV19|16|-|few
TGTGCCAGTAGTATAGGAAGACGGACCTCTGGAAACACCATATATTTT
CASSIGRRTSGNTIYF
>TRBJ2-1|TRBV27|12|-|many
TGTGCCAGCAGCCCCTCCAACAATGAGCAGTTCTTC
CASSPSNNEQFF
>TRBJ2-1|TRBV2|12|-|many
TGTGCCAGCAGTGGGACAGCCAATGAGCAGTTCTTC
CASSGTANEQFF
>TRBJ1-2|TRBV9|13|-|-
TGTGCCAGCAGCTTTGACAGGTCTCGGGGCTACACCTTC
CASSFDRSRGYTF
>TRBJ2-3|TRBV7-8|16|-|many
TGTGCCAGCAGCACCTGGGGGGCCGGTCCCTCCAGAACGCAGTATTTT
CASSTWGAGPSRTQYF
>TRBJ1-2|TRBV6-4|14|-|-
TGTGCCAGCAAACAGGGTGAGACGGACTATGGCTACACCTTC
CASKQGETDYGYTF
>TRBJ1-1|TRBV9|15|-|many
TGTGCCAGCAGCTCAAACCCGCTGATGAACACTGAAGCTTTCTTT
CASSSNPLMNTEAFF
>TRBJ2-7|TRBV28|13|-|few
TGTGCCAGCAGTTGGGCAGCACCTTACGAGCAGTACTTC
CASSWAAPYEQYF
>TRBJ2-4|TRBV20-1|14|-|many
TGCAGTGCTAGATCGGCGTTAGCCAAAAACATTCAGTACTTC
CSARSALAKNIQYF
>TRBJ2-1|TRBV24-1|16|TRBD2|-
TGTGCCACCAGTGAACCCCAGCGGGGCTCCTACAATGAGCAGTTCTTC
CATSEPQRGSYNEQFF
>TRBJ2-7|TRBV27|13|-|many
TGTGCCACCGCGTGGCGGGGCTCCTACGAGCAGTACTTC
CATAWRGSYEQYF
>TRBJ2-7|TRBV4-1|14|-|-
TGCGCCAGCAGCCCCCCCGCTCAAACCTACGAGCAGTACTTC
CASSPPAQTYEQYF
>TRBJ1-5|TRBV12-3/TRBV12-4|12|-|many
TGTGCCAGCAGTTTAGGTCAACAGCCCCAGCATTTT
CASSLGQQPQHF
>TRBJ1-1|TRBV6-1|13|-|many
TGTGCCAGCACGATAGGACTGAACACTGAAGCTTTCTTT
CASTIGLNTEAFF
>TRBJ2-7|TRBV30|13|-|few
TGTGCCTGGAGTCATACCGAATATTACGAGCAGTACTTC
CAWSHTEYYEQYF
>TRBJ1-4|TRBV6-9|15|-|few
TGTGCCAGCAGTTCCAACAGGATGGTCTTCCCCCAACTGTTTTTT
CASSSNRMVFPQLFF
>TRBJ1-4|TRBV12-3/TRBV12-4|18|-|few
TGTGCCAGCAGCCTCGTGTGGGGGGGAAATGCAACTAATGAAAAACTGTTTTTT
CASSLVWGGNATNEKLFF
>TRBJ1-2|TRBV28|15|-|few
TGTGCCAGCAGCTTGACAATGACTGTTAACTATGGCTACACCTTC
CASSLTMTVNYGYTF
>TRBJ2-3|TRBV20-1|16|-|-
TGCAGTGCTAGAGACCAGGGACTCTACTTGACAGATACGCAGTATTTT
CSARDQGLYLTDTQYF
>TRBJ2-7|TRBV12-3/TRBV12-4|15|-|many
TGTGCCAGCAGTCCTCGGGCAGGGGCTCACTACGAGCAGTACTTC
CASSPRAGAHYEQYF
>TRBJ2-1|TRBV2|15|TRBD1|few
TGTGCCAGCAGTGATGAGGGGGCCTCCTACAATGAGCAGTTCTTC
CASSDEGASYNEQFF
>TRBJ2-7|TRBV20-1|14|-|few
TGCAGTGCTAGAGGCATGGGCATAGACTACGAGCAGTACTTC
CSARGMGIDYEQYF
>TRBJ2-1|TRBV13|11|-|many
TGTGCCAGCAGCTTAGCAGGGAAGCAGTTCTTC
CASSLAGKQFF
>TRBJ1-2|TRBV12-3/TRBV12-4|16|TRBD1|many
TGTGCCAGCAGGCGAAGCCAGGGGGAGCCTAACTATGGCTACACCTTC
CASRRSQGEPNYGYTF
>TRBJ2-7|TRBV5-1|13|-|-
TGCGCCAGCAGCTTGGCCGGCTATTACGAGCAGTACTTC
CASSLAGYYEQYF
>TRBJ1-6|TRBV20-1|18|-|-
TGCAGTGCTAGCCCGGGACGAACGTTGAGCTCCTATAATTCACCCCTCCACTTT
CSASPGRTLSSYNSPLHF
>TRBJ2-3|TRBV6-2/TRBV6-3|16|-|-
TGTGCCAGCAGTTACTCGCCGGGACCTAGCACAGATACGCAGTATTTT
CASSYSPGPSTDTQYF
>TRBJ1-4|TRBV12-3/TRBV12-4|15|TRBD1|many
TGTGCCAGCAGCTTAACCGGGACAGGGCACGAAAAACTGTTTTTT
CASSLTGTGHEKLFF
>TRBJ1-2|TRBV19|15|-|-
TGTGCCAGTACCGAAAACGGCGGGCTTGACTATGGCTACACCTTC
CASTENGGLDYGYTF
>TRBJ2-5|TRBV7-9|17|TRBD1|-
TGTGCCAGCAGCTTAGCGCGGACAGGGGGCCGGGGGGAGACCCAGTACTTC
CASSLARTGGRGETQYF
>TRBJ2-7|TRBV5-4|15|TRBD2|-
TGTGCCAGCAGCTTGGTAGCGGGGGGGCCTGACGAGCAGTACTTC
CASSLVAGGPDEQYF
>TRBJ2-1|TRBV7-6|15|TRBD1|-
TGTGCCAGCAGCAAAGGACAGGGGGCGTATAATGAGCAGTTCTTC
CASSKGQGAYNEQFF
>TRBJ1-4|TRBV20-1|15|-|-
TGCAGTGCTAGAGATCACCGGGGTTCCGGTGAAAAACTGTTTTTT
CSARDHRGSGEKLFF
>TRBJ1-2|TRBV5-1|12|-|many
TGCGCCAGCAGCCCACTTAACTATGGCTACACCTTC
CASSPLNYGYTF
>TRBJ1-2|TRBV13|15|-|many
TGTGCCAGCAGCGCCCCTCGGGGTGGGGTGGATGGCTACACCTTC
CASSAPRGGVDGYTF
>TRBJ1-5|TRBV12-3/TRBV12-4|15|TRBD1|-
TGTGCCAGCAAGAACCGGGACAGGGTAAATCAGCCCCAGCATTTT
CASKNRDRVNQPQHF